Shown below are 12 T cell receptor beta chains from a single sample sequenced in a study of blood T cell repertoires in COVID-19. Libraries were prepared by immunoSEQ multiplex PCR; TCRdb keeps only in-frame clonotypes and omits some of them. The data hold 110,000 or so clones, with about 85% observed a single time. The source material was peripheral blood. The origin of the receptors is a human donor in a cohort sampled during active COVID-19.

The chain couples TRBV7-2 to TRBJ2-7, with TRBD2 identical over 10 bases. J was trimmed by 2 bases and V by 8 bases; bases with no gene match: 9. Germline-derived CDR1 and CDR2 are SGHTA and FQGNSA. The length of the CDR3 is 15 residues. The CDR3: CASSTTAGGTYEQYF. CDR3 nucleotides: TGTGCCAGCTCAACGACAGCGGGGGGGACCTACGAGCAGTACTTC.

The chain combines TRBV4-3 with TRBJ1-1; a possible D gene is TRBD1 (5 bases). The CDR3 extends over 13 amino acids. Looked up from germline, CDR1 is LGHNA and CDR2 is YSLEER. The V end was cut by 4 bases, the J end by 10 bases, with 16 bases between. The DNA for the CDR3 is TGCGCCAGCAGCCCCCAGGTCGACAGATCAGCTTTCTTT. Amino acids: CASSPQVDRSAFF.

The chain joins TRBV30 to TRBJ2-1, with D possibly being TRBD2 (6 bases). The CDR3 loop spans 16 amino acids. Trimming shortened V by 1 base and J by 3 bases, and 16 bases separated the two germline ends. Germline assignment: CDR1 GTSNPN and CDR2 SVGIG (reference sequence). The CDR3 DNA reads as TGTGCCTGGAGTGACCCTCGCGGGGCCCTCTACAATGAGCAGTTCTTC. It translates to CAWSDPRGALYNEQFF.

This clone has a single count. The chain carries TRBV5-5 and TRBJ1-1; D ambiguous. CDR1 is SGHKS and CDR2 is YYEKEE in the germline V gene (reference sequence). The CDR3 extends over 13 amino acids. V lost 4 bases to trimming and J lost 1 base, with 8 bases between them. In DNA, the CDR3 is TGTGCCAGCAGCCGTGGGCCGAACACTGAAGCTTTCTTT. It translates to CASSRGPNTEAFF.

V and J are TRBV6-2 or TRBV6-3 and TRBJ2-3; 7 positions match TRBD1. The V and J ends lost 6 bases and 6 bases, in that order; junction bases with no gene match: 15. Germline V gives CDR1 MNHEY, CDR2 SVGEGT. This CDR3 is built from 16 residues. This CDR3 reads CASRYRDSLQCDTQYF. DNA of the CDR3: TGTGCCAGCAGATACCGGGACAGCCTACAGTGTGATACGCAGTATTTT.

This chain links TRBV7-9 with TRBJ2-7; possibly TRBD1 for D (6 bases). CDR1 and CDR2 (germline): SEHNR, FQNEAQ (reference sequence). This CDR3 comprises 14 residues. V was pared by 4 bases and J by 2 bases, with 12 bases between. CDR3 coding DNA: TGTGCCAGCAGCTCTTCACAGGGCGCCTACGAGCAGTACTTC. Amino acids: CASSSSQGAYEQYF.

The DNA of the CDR3 is TGTGCCAGCAGCTCGACTAGCGGGGTCACAGATACGCAGTATTTT. Its protein is CASSSTSGVTDTQYF. The rearrangement uses TRBV5-4 and TRBJ2-3; TRBD2 matches 11 bases. The CDR3 consists of 15 residues. Germline V gene sequence: CDR1 SGHNT, CDR2 YYREEE (reference sequence). With V trimmed by 3 bases and J by 2 bases, 2 bases remained unmatched.

The chain links TRBV3-1 (or the pseudogene TRBV3-2) to TRBJ1-1; D is unresolved. V was clipped by 4 bases and J by 1 base, with 10 bases between them. Per the germline V gene, CDR1 is LGHDT and CDR2 is YNNKEL (reference sequence). This CDR3 region has 14 residues. CDR3 sequence: CASSPRSRNTEAFF. DNA of the CDR3: TGTGCCAGCAGCCCGCGGTCACGGAACACTGAAGCTTTCTTT.

The rearrangement links TRBV6-5 to TRBJ2-1, with D possibly matching TRBD2 (6 bases). V shed 0 bases and J shed 7 bases, with 13 bases lying between them. This CDR3 comprises 15 residues. Germline CDR1 is MNHEY and CDR2 is SVGAGI. This chain's CDR3 is CASSYSGGGKNEQFF. CDR3 in DNA: TGTGCCAGCAGTTACTCGGGTGGGGGGAAGAATGAGCAGTTCTTC.

This chain connects TRBV4-2 to TRBJ2-6, with D possibly TRBD1 on 5 matching bases. Germline V lookup: CDR1 LGHNA, CDR2 YNFKEQ. The V end lost 0 bases, the J end lost 4 bases, and 10 bases lay between the germline ends. CDR3 size: 16 residues. Here the CDR3 reads CASSQEDISGANVLTF. The CDR3 DNA follows: TGTGCCAGCAGCCAAGAGGACATATCCGGGGCCAACGTCCTGACTTTC.

The genes are TRBV19 and TRBJ2-2, with D unresolved. CDR3 length: 13 amino acids. In germline, CDR1 is LNHDA, CDR2 SQIVND (reference sequence). Trimming removed 4 bases at V and 4 bases at J, with 7 bases between. In nucleotides, the CDR3 is TGTGCCAGTAGTAAGACTTCCACCGGGGAGCTGTTTTTT. It specifies CASSKTSTGELFF. Filled out from reference TRBV19 and TRBJ2-2, the complete variable domain reads DGGITQSPKYLFRKEGQNVTLSCEQNLNHDAMYWYRQDPGQGLRLIYYSQIVNDFQKGDIAEGYSVSREKKESFPLTVTSAQKNPTAFYLCASSKTSTGELFFGEGSRLTVL.

The chain is built from TRBV5-6 and TRBJ1-6; D unresolved. V shed 0 bases and J shed 10 bases, with 11 bases lying between them. The CDR3 totals 14 residues. The germline CDR1 and CDR2 sequences are SGHDT and YYEEEE. The CDR3 DNA is TGTGCCAGCAGCTTGGAACCAAATGGCTCACCCCTCCACTTT. It encodes CASSLEPNGSPLHF. The complete variable domain, with remaining parts taken from reference TRBV5-6 and TRBJ1-6, reads DAGVTQSPTHLIKTRGQQVTLRCSPKSGHDTVSWYQQALGQGPQFIFQYYEEEERQRGNFPDRFSGHQFPNYSSELNVNALLLGDSALYLCASSLEPNGSPLHFGNGTRLTVT.